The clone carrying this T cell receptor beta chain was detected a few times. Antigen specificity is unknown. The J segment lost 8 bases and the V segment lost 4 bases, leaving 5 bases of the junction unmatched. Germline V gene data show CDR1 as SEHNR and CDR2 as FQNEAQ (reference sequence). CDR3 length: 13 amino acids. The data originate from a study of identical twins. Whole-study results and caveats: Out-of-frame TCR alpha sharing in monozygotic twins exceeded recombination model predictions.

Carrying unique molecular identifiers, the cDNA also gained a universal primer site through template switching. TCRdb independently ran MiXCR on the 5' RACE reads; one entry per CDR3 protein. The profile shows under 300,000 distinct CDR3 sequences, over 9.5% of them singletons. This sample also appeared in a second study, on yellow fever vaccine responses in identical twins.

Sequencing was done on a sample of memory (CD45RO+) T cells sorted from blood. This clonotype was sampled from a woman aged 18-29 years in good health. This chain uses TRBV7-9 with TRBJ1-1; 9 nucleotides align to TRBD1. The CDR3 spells CASSSQQGAEAFF. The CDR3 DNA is TGTGCCAGCAGCTCACAACAGGGGGCCGAAGCTTTCTTT.